Below, 8 T cell receptor beta chains from the same sample are listed, as sequenced in a study of PD-L1 blockade in urothelial cancer. Time point: pretreatment peripheral blood. The method was immunoSEQ multiplex PCR; TCRdb's version includes in-frame clones alone and lacks a portion of them. The table has 90,000 or so clones, around 91% seen once. The input for sequencing was PBMCs, taken around atezolizumab (anti-PD-L1) treatment. Receptors were obtained from a man aged 60-69 years with urothelial cancer.

The genes are TRBV7-2 and TRBJ2-5; 12 nucleotides agree with TRBD2. Germline assignment: CDR1 SGHTA and CDR2 FQGNSA. CDR3 length equals 16 residues. V dropped 6 bases and J dropped 0; count of bases not matched to a gene: 5. Here the CDR3 reads CASSSSGGVYQETQYF. The CDR3 DNA reads TGTGCCAGCAGTTCTAGCGGGGGGGTGTACCAAGAGACCCAGTACTTC.

The chain recombines TRBV21-1 with TRBJ1-4. TRBV21-1 is a pseudogene. The CDR3 spans 16 residues. CDR3 protein: CASSKVGGLTNEKLFF. CDR3 DNA: TGTGCCAGCAGCAAAGTCGGGGGGCTCACTAATGAAAAACTGTTTTTT.

The rearrangement uses TRBV2 and TRBJ2-5; D might be TRBD1 (5 bases). Germline CDR1 and CDR2: SNHLY and FYNNEI. CDR3 length: 14 residues. The germline V and J ends were trimmed by 6 bases and 3 bases, with 14 bases remaining between them. CDR3 amino acids: CASSYDRVEETQYF. CDR3 nucleotides: TGTGCCAGCAGCTACGACAGAGTCGAAGAGACCCAGTACTTC.

The chain couples TRBV28 to TRBJ2-7; 9 positions match TRBD2. Germline V gene data show CDR1 as MDHEN and CDR2 as SYDVKM. The CDR3 is 14 residues long. V was clipped by 5 bases and J by 5 bases; unmatched bases: 7. Written as DNA, the CDR3 is TGTGCCAGCAGTGGCGGGGGGGGCGGGAACGAGCAGTACTTC. Its protein is CASSGGGGGNEQYF.

CDR3 residues: CASSPLGLEEKAFF. CDR3 bases: TGTGCCAGCAGCCCCCTAGGGCTGGAGGAAAAAGCTTTCTTT. V usage is TRBV14 and J usage is TRBJ1-1; D uncertain. Germline loops: CDR1 SGHDN, CDR2 FVKESK. With 4 bases removed from V and 9 bases from J, the gap between germline ends came to 18 bases. CDR3 length: 14 amino acids.

The chain is built from TRBV7-6 and TRBJ2-1; 8 nucleotides align to TRBD1. Germline V gene sequence: CDR1 SGHVS, CDR2 FNYEAQ. This CDR3 is built from 17 residues. Germline trimming cut 5 bases from V and 5 bases from J; bases unmatched to any gene: 14. In DNA, the CDR3 is TGTGCCAGCAGCCGATGGTTACAGGGGGGTGGGCACAATGAGCAGTTCTTC. This encodes CASSRWLQGGGHNEQFF.

The rearrangement links TRBV6-6 to TRBJ2-7, with TRBD2 matching over 7 bases. The CDR3 spans 15 residues. The germline V gene has CDR1 MNHNY and CDR2 SVGAGI (reference sequence). The V and J ends lost 0 bases and 0 bases, in that order; junction bases with no gene match: 2. The chain's CDR3 is CASSYSKRGSYEQYF. The CDR3 coding sequence is TGTGCCAGCAGTTACTCGAAGCGGGGCTCCTACGAGCAGTACTTC.

This clone came up once. This rearrangement joins TRBV18 to TRBJ2-3; TRBD2 matches at 9 bases. Trimming removed 5 bases from V and 10 bases from J; junction bases left unmatched: 16. Germline lookup yields CDR1 KGHSH and CDR2 LQKENI. This CDR3 contains 16 residues. The CDR3 loop reads CASSTAVAGGPTSQYF. DNA of the CDR3: TGTGCCAGCTCAACGGCGGTGGCGGGGGGGCCTACTTCGCAGTATTTT. Full variable domain (outside the CDR3, taken from reference TRBV18 and TRBJ2-3): NAGVMQNPRHLVRRRGQEARLRCSPMKGHSHVYWYRQLPEEGLKFMVYLQKENIIDESGMPKERFSAEFPKEGPSILRIQQVVRGDSAAYFCASSTAVAGGPTSQYFGPGTRLTVL.